A selection of T cell receptor beta chains follows, all from one sample in a study of CD8 T cells in ankylosing spondylitis. Via MiXCR, TCRdb re-called the 5' RACE reads, giving one row per CDR3 protein. In the table there are about 390,000 distinct CDR3 sequences, 20% to 25% of which are singletons. The material sequenced was blood, either unsorted or a sorted T cell fraction (not recorded which). These TCRs come from a male donor with ankylosing spondylitis. CDR3s include the opening cysteine and the closing phenylalanine or tryptophan. The order of the fields is V gene, clone size, J gene, D gene, CDR3 protein, CDR3 DNA. The D gene is left open where the match is weak. The size of a clone is reported for some rows only, either as once, few or many, or as a class for expanded clones.

>TRBV27|-|TRBJ2-3|-
CASRRLRGTDTQYF
TGTGCCAGCAGACGACTCCGAGGCACAGATACGCAGTATTTT
>TRBV10-3|-|TRBJ2-3|-
CAISQTQGTDTQYF
TGTGCCATCAGCCAAACCCAGGGTACAGATACGCAGTATTTT
>TRBV6-5|-|TRBJ2-5|TRBD1
CASSYSGQGQETQYF
TGTGCCAGCAGTTACTCGGGACAGGGCCAAGAGACCCAGTACTTC
>TRBV18|once|TRBJ1-1|-
CASSLQSDTEAFF
TGTGCCAGCTCACTTCAATCTGACACTGAAGCTTTCTTT
>TRBV20-1|few|TRBJ2-3|TRBD2
CSVPGLAGSDTQYF
TGCAGTGTTCCTGGACTAGCGGGCTCAGATACGCAGTATTTT
>TRBV19|-|TRBJ2-3|TRBD2
CASSAPGTTTDTQYF
TGTGCCAGTAGTGCCCCCGGGACTACCACAGATACGCAGTATTTT
>TRBV10-2|many|TRBJ1-2|-
CASSGGQMHYGYTF
TGCGCCAGCAGCGGAGGACAGATGCACTATGGCTACACCTTC
>TRBV10-3|few|TRBJ2-7|-
CAINSRDTYEQYF
TGTGCCATCAACAGCAGAGACACCTACGAGCAGTACTTC
>TRBV24-1|once|TRBJ2-1|-
CATSDFRSGSSYNEQFF
TGTGCCACCAGTGATTTTAGGAGCGGAAGCTCCTACAATGAGCAGTTCTTC
>TRBV5-5|few|TRBJ2-5|TRBD1
CASSWGQVGETQYF
TGTGCCAGCAGCTGGGGACAGGTGGGGGAGACCCAGTACTTC
>TRBV29-1|many|TRBJ2-5|-
CSVSGVETQYF
TGCAGCGTCTCAGGGGTGGAGACCCAGTACTTC
>TRBV9|few|TRBJ2-2|-
CASSVERLKGPTGELFF
TGTGCCAGCAGCGTAGAACGCCTAAAGGGACCTACCGGGGAGCTGTTTTTT
>TRBV20-1|-|TRBJ2-1|TRBD2
CSAPSEAGVPNEQFF
TGCAGTGCCCCCTCGGAAGCGGGAGTTCCCAATGAGCAGTTCTTC
>TRBV7-2|-|TRBJ2-3|TRBD2
CASSTGLAGDADTQYF
TGTGCCAGCAGCACCGGACTAGCGGGAGACGCAGATACGCAGTATTTT
>TRBV27|few|TRBJ2-5|-
CASSLTGDYQETQYF
TGTGCCAGCAGTTTAACAGGGGACTACCAAGAGACCCAGTACTTC
>TRBV5-6|-|TRBJ2-3|TRBD2
CASSRARGGRLDTQYF
TGTGCCAGCAGCCGTGCTCGGGGCGGGAGATTAGATACGCAGTATTTT
>TRBV5-1|-|TRBJ1-5|-
CASSPGLGNQPQHF
TGCGCCAGCAGCCCCGGGCTAGGCAATCAGCCCCAGCATTTT
>TRBV9|-|TRBJ2-2|-
CASSVGDSPDTGELFF
TGTGCCAGCAGCGTAGGAGACAGTCCGGACACCGGGGAGCTGTTTTTT
>TRBV7-6|-|TRBJ2-1|TRBD1
CASSRTGQGYNEQFF
TGTGCCAGCAGCCGAACTGGACAGGGGTACAATGAGCAGTTCTTC
>TRBV12-3/TRBV12-4|few|TRBJ1-2|-
CASTETANYGYTF
TGTGCCAGCACCGAGACAGCTAACTATGGCTACACCTTC
>TRBV2|few|TRBJ2-7|-
CASSAGLTAPYEQYF
TGTGCCAGCAGTGCTGGGCTCACCGCCCCCTACGAGCAGTACTTC
>TRBV6-2/TRBV6-3|-|TRBJ1-5|TRBD1
CASRRTGNNQPQHF
TGTGCCAGCAGACGGACAGGGAACAATCAGCCCCAGCATTTT
>TRBV10-3|-|TRBJ1-2|-
CAISESTEIYGYTF
TGTGCCATCAGTGAGTCGACAGAAATTTATGGCTACACCTTC
>TRBV6-1|-|TRBJ2-1|-
CASRGTPLSSYNEQFF
TGTGCCAGCAGGGGGACACCTCTAAGCTCCTACAATGAGCAGTTCTTC
>TRBV19|-|TRBJ2-7|TRBD2
CASSNGGVNYEQYF
TGTGCCAGTAGTAACGGGGGGGTTAACTACGAGCAGTACTTC